Below are 23 T cell receptor beta chains sequenced from a single sample in a study of shared clonotypes between healthy human individuals. Clones were read by immunoSEQ multiplex PCR, and TCRdb kept only the in-frame ones, dropping some. The sample lists more than 500,000 clones; around 96% were seen once. The naive CD8 subset, CD45RO-negative cells positively selected for CCR7, excluded terminally differentiated effector memory CD45RA+ cells. The source material was naive CD8+ T cells sorted from blood. The receptors come from a woman between 25 and 40 years old in good health.

J is TRBJ1-6 and V is TRBV4-1, with 7 bases aligning to TRBD1. CDR3 length equals 15 residues. From germline, CDR1 is MGHRA and CDR2 YSYEKL. Losses at the gene ends were 5 bases for V and 10 bases for J; bases not matched to a gene: 11. The CDR3 reads CASSWDRDNLSPLHF. The DNA for the CDR3 is TGCGCCAGCAGCTGGGACAGAGACAATTTGTCACCCCTCCACTTT.

The chain has TRBV30 and TRBJ1-1; 9 bases agree with TRBD1. Germline CDR1 GTSNPN, CDR2 SVGIG (reference sequence). This CDR3 is 16 amino acids long. Losses at the gene ends were 2 bases for V and 0 bases for J; bases not matched to a gene: 7. CDR3 DNA: TGTGCCTGGAGTACCCGACAGGGGGGACTGAACACTGAAGCTTTCTTT. Translation gives CAWSTRQGGLNTEAFF.

The rearrangement links TRBV10-2 to TRBJ2-1; D gene ambiguous. The ends were cut back, 2 bases at V and 0 bases at J, with 5 bases in the middle. CDR1 and CDR2 (germline): WSHSY, SAAADI. The CDR3 is 14 amino acids. CDR3 DNA: TGCGCCAGCAGTGAGGGATTCTCCTACAATGAGCAGTTCTTC. This sequence encodes CASSEGFSYNEQFF.

In regard to this clone: This same CDR3 is encoded by further DNA sequences in the sample. The rearrangement joins TRBV9 to TRBJ2-7; 14 bases align to TRBD2. The ends lost 4 bases at V and 3 bases at J; junction bases unmatched: 3. This CDR3 region has 15 residues. Germline V gene lookup returns CDR1 SGDLS and CDR2 YYNGEE. For the CDR3, the DNA is TGTGCCAGCAGCCTTGGGACTAGCGGGAGCTACGAGCAGTACTTC. Translation: CASSLGTSGSYEQYF.

This rearrangement joins TRBV4-1 to TRBJ1-1; the match to TRBD1 covers 8 bases. V dropped 0 bases and J dropped 0; count of bases not matched to a gene: 3. Germline V CDR1 and CDR2: MGHRA, YSYEKL. CDR3 length equals 16 residues. CDR3 sequence: CASSQDRQGMNTEAFF. CDR3 coding DNA: TGCGCCAGCAGCCAAGATAGACAGGGGATGAACACTGAAGCTTTCTTT.

V usage is TRBV6-6 and J usage is TRBJ2-2, with D uncertain. The germline V gene encodes CDR1 MNHNY and CDR2 SVGAGI (reference sequence). The CDR3 is made up of 12 amino acids. The ends were cut back, 2 bases at V and 7 bases at J, with 5 bases in the middle. The DNA for the CDR3 is TGTGCCAGCAGTTACGGTGTCGGGGAGCTGTTTTTT. Amino acids: CASSYGVGELFF.

CDR3 sequence: CASSLKGNYEQYF. As DNA, the CDR3 is TGTGCCAGCAGTTTGAAGGGAAACTACGAGCAGTACTTC. J is TRBJ2-7 and V is TRBV27; the D is unclear. The CDR3 runs 13 residues. V lost 3 bases, J lost 3 bases, and 9 bases lay in between. Germline V gene sequence: CDR1 MNHEY, CDR2 SMNVEV (reference sequence).

The CDR3 loop reads CAISRGKVAGYTF. In DNA, the CDR3 is TGTGCCATCTCCCGGGGTAAGGTTGCGGGCTACACCTTC. The chain recombines TRBV2 with TRBJ1-2; D ambiguous. The CDR3 has 13 amino acids. Germline assignment: CDR1 SNHLY and CDR2 FYNNEI. Trimming shortened V by 10 bases and J by 8 bases, and 20 bases separated the two germline ends.

Turning to this clone: The junction shows a germline mismatch at one end, possibly a read error. This chain links TRBV20-1 with TRBJ1-1; D gene unclear. The CDR3 has 8 amino acids. Germline CDR1 reads DFQATT; CDR2 reads SNEGSKA (reference sequence). Here the CDR3 DNA reads TGCAGTACTAGTAAAGCTTTCTTT. Amino acid sequence: CSTSKAFF.

The J gene is TRBJ2-2, the V gene TRBV28; 7 nucleotides align to TRBD1. Germline lookup yields CDR1 MDHEN and CDR2 SYDVKM. The CDR3 has 18 amino acids. V trimming: 2 bases; J trimming: 2 bases; junction bases outside the gene matches: 11. In DNA form, the CDR3 reads TGTGCCAGCAGTTTACGGCCAGGGACAGATAAAAACACCGGGGAGCTGTTTTTT. Protein: CASSLRPGTDKNTGELFF. The full variable domain, with the rest looked up from reference TRBV28 and TRBJ2-2, is DVKVTQSSRYLVKRTGEKVFLECVQDMDHENMFWYRQDPGLGLRLIYFSYDVKMKEKGDIPEGYSVSREKKERFSLILESASTNQTSMYLCASSLRPGTDKNTGELFFGEGSRLTVL.

The genes are TRBV14 and TRBJ2-1; 11 positions match TRBD2. CDR3 length: 18 residues. Germline V gene lookup returns CDR1 SGHDN and CDR2 FVKESK. After removal of 0 bases from V and 7 bases from J, the junction contained 11 bases not matched to a gene. DNA of the CDR3: TGTGCCAGCAGCCAAGATTTCGTACTAGCGGGAGTCGCAAATGAGCAGTTCTTC. Protein product: CASSQDFVLAGVANEQFF.

V is TRBV19 and J is TRBJ2-1; TRBD2 matches 14 bases. V dropped 6 bases and J dropped 7; count of bases not matched to a gene: 2. There are 14 residues in the CDR3. CDR1 is LNHDA, CDR2 SQIVND, per germline (reference sequence). CDR3 amino acids: CASRGLAGVNEQFF. The CDR3 DNA reads TGTGCCAGTAGGGGACTAGCGGGAGTAAATGAGCAGTTCTTC.

This clone was detected only a few times. The junction departs from the called germline gene at one end, perhaps through a read error. The V and J genes are TRBV20-1 and TRBJ2-7; 9 nucleotides agree with TRBD1. Germline V gene data show CDR1 as DFQATT and CDR2 as SNEGSKA (reference sequence). The CDR3 extends over 10 amino acids. The CDR3 sequence: CSASGQGLNF. CDR3 nucleotides: TGCAGTGCTAGTGGACAGGGGCTCAACTTC.

This chain uses TRBV15 with TRBJ2-5; perhaps TRBD2 as D (5 bases). CDR1 is LNHNV, CDR2 YYDKDF, per germline (reference sequence). The germline V and J ends were trimmed by 6 bases and 3 bases, with 11 bases remaining between them. The CDR3 runs to 13 residues. CDR3 sequence (DNA): TGTGCCACCAGGGTCAGCGGTGAAGAGACCCAGTACTTC. Its translation: CATRVSGEETQYF.

This clone was seen only a few times. In DNA, the CDR3 is TGCGCCAGCAGTGAGGTGGTCGAGCAGTACTTC. Its protein is CASSEVVEQYF. The chain couples TRBV10-2 to TRBJ2-7; no firm D call. This CDR3 has 11 residues. Trimming shortened V by 2 bases and J by 6 bases, and 5 bases separated the two germline ends. Germline assignment: CDR1 WSHSY and CDR2 SAAADI.

The chain combines TRBV29-1 with TRBJ2-2; no definite D call. Germline V lookup: CDR1 SQVTM, CDR2 ANQGSEA. V was trimmed by 4 bases and J by 2 bases, leaving 8 bases between them. CDR3 length: 13 amino acids. This CDR3 reads CSVVVSNTGELFF. For the CDR3, the DNA is TGCAGCGTTGTGGTCAGCAACACCGGGGAGCTGTTTTTT.

The chain couples TRBV5-6 to TRBJ2-4, with TRBD1 matching 10 bases. This CDR3 contains 16 residues. Germline-derived CDR1 and CDR2 are SGHDT and YYEEEE. Losses at the gene ends were 0 bases for V and 8 bases for J; bases not matched to a gene: 8. The CDR3 nucleotides are TGTGCCAGCAGCTTGGGCGGGACAGGGGCAAGGGACATTCAGTACTTC. This encodes CASSLGGTGARDIQYF.

The chain is built from TRBV2 and TRBJ2-1; 9 nucleotides match TRBD2. The germline CDR1 and CDR2 sequences are SNHLY and FYNNEI. The CDR3 length is 16 residues. V shed 4 bases and J 2 bases; nucleotides not matched to a gene: 6. For the CDR3, the DNA is TGTGCCAGCAGTGGCGGGACTAGCACGACCTACAATGAGCAGTTCTTC. This encodes CASSGGTSTTYNEQFF.

The chain joins TRBV5-1 to TRBJ2-7, with a possible D match to TRBD1 (6 bases). The ends were cut back, 4 bases at V and 4 bases at J, with 12 bases in the middle. Germline CDR1 reads SGHRS; CDR2 reads YFSETQ. The CDR3 is 13 amino acids. In DNA, the CDR3 is TGCGCCAGCAGCCCAGGGGTTGGATACGAGCAGTACTTC. Translation gives CASSPGVGYEQYF.

The chain joins TRBV28 to TRBJ2-7, with 9 bases matching TRBD2. Germline trimming cut 3 bases from V and 3 bases from J; bases unmatched to any gene: 15. The CDR3 is 18 residues long. Looked up from germline, CDR1 is MDHEN and CDR2 is SYDVKM. CDR3 nucleotide sequence: TGTGCCAGCAGTTTTCACCTAGCGGGGTATTCTCAGGGCTACGAGCAGTACTTC. Translated: CASSFHLAGYSQGYEQYF.

J is TRBJ2-1 and V is TRBV7-2; D possibly corresponds to TRBD2 (5 bases). This CDR3 is 15 amino acids long. The germline gives CDR1 SGHTA, CDR2 FQGNSA. The V end lost 2 bases, the J end lost 9 bases, and 17 bases lay between the germline ends. CDR3 in DNA: TGTGCCAGCAGCTTATTCGCGGGCTGGGCGGGTGAGCAGTTCTTC. Residues: CASSLFAGWAGEQFF.

The rearrangement joins TRBV9 to TRBJ1-1, with D unresolved. This CDR3 has 12 amino acids. Trimming shortened V by 4 bases and J by 4 bases, and 8 bases separated the two germline ends. Germline CDR1 SGDLS, CDR2 YYNGEE. The CDR3 DNA reads as TGTGCCAGCAGCCCCTGGGGCACTGAAGCTTTCTTT. This translates into CASSPWGTEAFF.

The count of this clone is one. The J gene is TRBJ1-5, the V gene TRBV30; the D gene is possibly TRBD1 (6 bases). CDR1 and CDR2 from the germline V gene are GTSNPN and SVGIG (reference sequence). The CDR3 consists of 15 residues. Trimming pared 1 base from V and 3 bases from J, leaving 13 bases between. Here the CDR3 DNA reads TGTGCCTGGAGTGGCCTGACAGGAAACAATCAGCCCCAGCATTTT. Its translation is CAWSGLTGNNQPQHF. The full variable domain, rest sourced from reference TRBV30 and TRBJ1-5, is SQTIHQWPATLVQPVGSPLSLECTVEGTSNPNLYWYRQAAGRGLQLLFYSVGIGQISSEVPQNLSASRPQDRQFILSSKKLLLSDSGFYLCAWSGLTGNNQPQHFGDGTRLSIL.